Each of the 4 T cell receptor beta chains below was sequenced from the same sample in a study of T-cell memory formation after mild COVID-19. TCRdb reprocessed the 5' RACE reads via MiXCR and lists one record per CDR3 protein. The sample shows roughly 350,000 distinct CDR3 sequences, under 25% of them seen only once. The sequenced sample consisted of PBMCs or a T cell subset sorted from them (not recorded which). These receptor sequences come from an adult woman who had mild COVID-19 (a few samples of this study predate the infection). Cell type and time point are not known.

The gene calls are TRBV3-1 and TRBJ1-1; D is unclear. The germline V gene has CDR1 LGHDT and CDR2 YNNKEL (reference sequence). V was cut by 1 base and J by 4 bases, with 16 bases left in between. The CDR3 extends over 16 amino acids. The CDR3 DNA follows: TGTGCCAGCAGCCAAGTGGGCACTCCCAACTCCACTGAAGCTTTCTTT. As protein: CASSQVGTPNSTEAFF.

In its sample, this clonotype was seen once. The chain couples TRBV6-1 to TRBJ1-1; D remains unclear. This CDR3 contains 14 residues. Deletions cut 8 bases from V and 1 base from J, with 14 bases between. Germline CDR1 MNHNS, CDR2 SASEGT. CDR3 loop: CASRQFQGNTEAFF. The CDR3 DNA is TGTGCCAGCCGGCAGTTCCAAGGGAACACTGAAGCTTTCTTT.

The chain employs TRBV5-1 and TRBJ2-5, with D hard to call. The CDR3 is 12 amino acids. Trimming took 0 bases from V and 5 from J, leaving 5 bases between them. CDR1 and CDR2 (germline): SGHRS, YFSETQ. CDR3 protein: CASSLVSETQYF. The CDR3 nucleotides are TGCGCCAGCAGCTTGGTCTCGGAGACCCAGTACTTC.

The chain employs TRBV9 and TRBJ2-5, with D unresolved. This CDR3 has 15 residues. Per germline, CDR1 SGDLS and CDR2 YYNGEE. Trimming pared 1 base from V and 0 bases from J, leaving 10 bases between. CDR3 loop: CASSVSPANQETQYF. The CDR3 DNA sequence: TGTGCCAGCAGCGTATCTCCTGCGAACCAAGAGACCCAGTACTTC. Full variable domain (outside the CDR3, taken from reference TRBV9 and TRBJ2-5): DSGVTQTPKHLITATGQRVTLRCSPRSGDLSVYWYQQSLDQGLQFLIQYYNGEERAKGNILERFSAQQFPDLHSELNLSSLELGDSALYFCASSVSPANQETQYFGPGTRLLVL.